This TCR beta chain comes out of a study of cytomegalovirus exposure and HLA in healthy donors. The CDR3 is 13 amino acids. Trimming pared 3 bases from V and 2 bases from J, leaving 10 bases between. Germline loops: CDR1 SQVTM, CDR2 ANQGSEA. The PCR ran on 60 Vbeta and 13 Jbeta primers. The table came from immunoSEQ multiplex PCR; TCRdb's copy has only in-frame clones and leaves some out. The table includes under 200,000 clones, 84% detected once. A single count supports this clone. Input material: PBMCs. This TCR was sampled from a boy aged 2-15 years in good health and CMV-seronegative. The rearrangement links TRBV29-1 to TRBJ2-5; D is perhaps TRBD2 (5 bases). The CDR3 DNA reads as TGCAGCGTTGAGAGGGAAAAACAAGAGACCCAGTACTTC. It codes for CSVEREKQETQYF.